The entry that follows covers one T cell receptor beta chain sequence. Antigen specificity is unknown. This sample is part of a study of PD-1 blockade in classical Hodgkin lymphoma. Across the whole study: Patients were administered nivolumab (3 mg/kg intravenously) every 2 weeks. Whole-study results and caveats: With CD4+ cells, TCR diversity rose significantly by C4D1, but not with CD8+ cells. Complete responders started with a diversity level that resembled newly diagnosed patients at baseline. Factors driving the repertoire differences, possibly disease activity or prior therapy, remain undefined.

Trimming shortened V by 1 base and J by 10 bases, and 10 bases separated the two germline ends. The CDR3 totals 13 residues. Germline-derived CDR1 and CDR2 are SEHNR and FQNEAQ (reference sequence). The patients all showed relapse after autologous stem cell transplantation, while their brentuximab vedotin exposure varied. Method: immunoSEQ multiplex PCR; TCRdb's copy keeps in-frame clones and lacks some. This table holds 70,000 or so clones, 93% found once. This chain uses TRBV7-9 with TRBJ1-4; D may be TRBD1 (5 bases). The sequences come from peripheral blood mononuclear cells (PBMCs), collected at baseline. This receptor was identified in a human donor with classical Hodgkin lymphoma. This chain's CDR3 is CASSLGGGGKLFF. In DNA, the CDR3 is TGTGCCAGCAGCTTAGGTGGGGGTGGAAAACTGTTTTTT.